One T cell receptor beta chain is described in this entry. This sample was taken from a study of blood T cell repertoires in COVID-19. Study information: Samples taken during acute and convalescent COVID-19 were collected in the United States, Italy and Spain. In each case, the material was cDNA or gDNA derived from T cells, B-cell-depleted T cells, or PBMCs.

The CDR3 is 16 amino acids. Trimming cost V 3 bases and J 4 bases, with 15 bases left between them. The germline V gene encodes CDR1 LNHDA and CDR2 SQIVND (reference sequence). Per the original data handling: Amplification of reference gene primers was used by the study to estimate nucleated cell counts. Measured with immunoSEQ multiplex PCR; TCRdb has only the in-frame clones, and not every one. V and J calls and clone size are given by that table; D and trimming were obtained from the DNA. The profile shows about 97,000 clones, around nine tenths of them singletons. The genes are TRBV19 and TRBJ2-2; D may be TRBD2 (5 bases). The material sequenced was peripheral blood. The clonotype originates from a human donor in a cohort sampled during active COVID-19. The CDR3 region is CASSISPEGTTGELFF. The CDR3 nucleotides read TGTGCCAGTAGTATTTCGCCAGAGGGCACCACCGGGGAGCTGTTTTTT.